Listed below are T cell receptor beta chains from one sample, sequenced in a study of identical twins. Each CDR3 protein is one row after TCRdb ran MiXCR on the 5' RACE reads. The sample lists under 300,000 distinct CDR3 sequences; around an eighth were seen once. Sequenced: memory (CD45RO+) T cells sorted from blood. The receptors were sampled from a woman under 30 in good health. CDR3s include the opening cysteine and the closing phenylalanine or tryptophan. The D gene is left open where the match is weak. Clone size is given for some rows only: seen once, a few or many times, or a class if the clone is expanded.

D gene: .; V gene: TRBV12-3/TRBV12-4; J gene: TRBJ1-1; clone size: few; CDR3 protein: CASKTINTEAFF; CDR3 DNA: TGTGCCAGCAAGACGATAAACACTGAAGCTTTCTTT
D gene: .; V gene: TRBV7-2; J gene: TRBJ2-1; clone size: few; CDR3 protein: CASSLEMGLLYNEQFF; CDR3 DNA: TGTGCCAGCAGCTTAGAAATGGGACTTCTATACAATGAGCAGTTCTTC
D gene: .; V gene: TRBV15; J gene: TRBJ2-3; clone size: .; CDR3 protein: CATSRLPGHQSTDTQYF; CDR3 DNA: TGTGCCACCAGCAGATTGCCGGGACACCAAAGCACAGATACGCAGTATTTT
D gene: TRBD2; V gene: TRBV9; J gene: TRBJ2-1; clone size: .; CDR3 protein: CASSVGLAGGRGEEQFF; CDR3 DNA: TGTGCCAGCAGCGTAGGACTAGCGGGAGGACGAGGAGAGGAGCAGTTCTTC
D gene: .; V gene: TRBV24-1; J gene: TRBJ2-1; clone size: few; CDR3 protein: CATSDQGGLEQFF; CDR3 DNA: TGTGCCACCAGTGACCAGGGGGGTTTGGAGCAGTTCTTC
D gene: TRBD2; V gene: TRBV3-1; J gene: TRBJ2-3; clone size: .; CDR3 protein: CASSRTSVDTQYF; CDR3 DNA: TGTGCCAGCAGCCGGACTAGCGTCGATACGCAGTATTTT
D gene: .; V gene: TRBV20-1; J gene: TRBJ1-1; clone size: few; CDR3 protein: CSAVGRTNTEAFF; CDR3 DNA: TGCAGTGCTGTTGGGCGGACAAACACTGAAGCTTTCTTT
D gene: .; V gene: TRBV7-8; J gene: TRBJ2-7; clone size: many; CDR3 protein: CASSLAVARGGEQYF; CDR3 DNA: TGTGCCAGCAGCTTAGCGGTTGCTAGGGGGGGCGAGCAGTACTTC
D gene: TRBD2; V gene: TRBV5-1; J gene: TRBJ2-7; clone size: .; CDR3 protein: CASSPRQTSGLASTYEQYF; CDR3 DNA: TGCGCCAGCAGCCCCCGCCAGACTAGCGGCCTTGCCAGCACCTACGAGCAGTACTTC
D gene: .; V gene: TRBV5-1; J gene: TRBJ1-1; clone size: .; CDR3 protein: CASSTGSANTEAFF; CDR3 DNA: TGCGCCAGCAGCACCGGTTCGGCTAACACTGAAGCTTTCTTT
D gene: TRBD1; V gene: TRBV20-1; J gene: TRBJ2-7; clone size: few; CDR3 protein: CSARQGWEQYF; CDR3 DNA: TGCAGTGCTCGACAGGGATGGGAGCAGTACTTC
D gene: TRBD2; V gene: TRBV9; J gene: TRBJ2-3; clone size: .; CDR3 protein: CASSVGTSGGADTQYF; CDR3 DNA: TGTGCCAGCAGCGTGGGGACTAGCGGGGGAGCAGATACGCAGTATTTT
D gene: .; V gene: TRBV20-1; J gene: TRBJ2-1; clone size: few; CDR3 protein: CSARDQHYNEQFF; CDR3 DNA: TGCAGTGCTAGAGATCAACACTACAATGAGCAGTTCTTC
D gene: .; V gene: TRBV12-3/TRBV12-4; J gene: TRBJ1-2; clone size: many; CDR3 protein: CASTKNSGTVYGYTF; CDR3 DNA: TGTGCCAGCACAAAAAATAGCGGGACCGTCTATGGCTACACCTTC
D gene: TRBD1; V gene: TRBV4-3; J gene: TRBJ2-4; clone size: few; CDR3 protein: CASSQETGLRAKNIQYF; CDR3 DNA: TGCGCCAGCAGCCAAGAGACAGGGCTTCGGGCCAAAAACATTCAGTACTTC
D gene: .; V gene: TRBV5-1; J gene: TRBJ2-3; clone size: few; CDR3 protein: CASSPNGDTQYF; CDR3 DNA: TGCGCCAGCAGCCCCAACGGGGATACGCAGTATTTT
D gene: .; V gene: TRBV3-1; J gene: TRBJ1-2; clone size: .; CDR3 protein: CASSQRNFNYGYTF; CDR3 DNA: TGTGCCAGCAGCCAAAGAAATTTTAACTATGGCTACACCTTC
D gene: .; V gene: TRBV6-1; J gene: TRBJ2-7; clone size: few; CDR3 protein: CASSEGLGGTYEQYF; CDR3 DNA: TGTGCCAGCAGTGAAGGACTAGGAGGGACCTACGAGCAGTACTTC
D gene: TRBD1; V gene: TRBV7-9; J gene: TRBJ1-2; clone size: many; CDR3 protein: CASSGRTGYYTF; CDR3 DNA: TGTGCCAGCAGCGGAAGGACAGGGTACTACACCTTC
D gene: .; V gene: TRBV20-1; J gene: TRBJ1-1; clone size: .; CDR3 protein: CSAGGPNTEAFF; CDR3 DNA: TGCAGTGCTGGAGGACCGAACACTGAAGCTTTCTTT
D gene: .; V gene: TRBV5-5; J gene: TRBJ1-2; clone size: .; CDR3 protein: CASSLASSINYGYTF; CDR3 DNA: TGTGCCAGCAGCTTAGCCAGCTCCATTAACTATGGCTACACCTTC
D gene: TRBD1; V gene: TRBV2; J gene: TRBJ1-5; clone size: few; CDR3 protein: CASSASGTGEGPQHF; CDR3 DNA: TGTGCCAGCAGCGCCTCCGGGACAGGGGAAGGGCCCCAGCATTTT
D gene: .; V gene: TRBV7-8; J gene: TRBJ1-3; clone size: .; CDR3 protein: CASSRRGDSGNTIYF; CDR3 DNA: TGTGCCAGCAGCCGAAGGGGGGACTCTGGAAACACCATATATTTT
D gene: .; V gene: TRBV5-1; J gene: TRBJ1-2; clone size: few; CDR3 protein: CASSPASGGYTF; CDR3 DNA: TGCGCCAGCAGCCCCGCATCCGGGGGCTACACCTTC
D gene: TRBD2; V gene: TRBV6-2/TRBV6-3; J gene: TRBJ2-3; clone size: .; CDR3 protein: CASSYRASGGATDTQYF; CDR3 DNA: TGTGCCAGCAGTTACAGGGCTAGCGGGGGGGCAACAGATACGCAGTATTTT
D gene: .; V gene: TRBV5-8; J gene: TRBJ1-1; clone size: .; CDR3 protein: CASSLARDTEAFF; CDR3 DNA: TGTGCCAGCAGCTTGGCTCGGGACACTGAAGCTTTCTTT
D gene: .; V gene: TRBV7-9; J gene: TRBJ2-3; clone size: .; CDR3 protein: CASIRGGLTDTQYF; CDR3 DNA: TGTGCCAGCATTAGGGGGGGGCTAACAGATACGCAGTATTTT
D gene: .; V gene: TRBV6-1; J gene: TRBJ1-2; clone size: few; CDR3 protein: CASSQRTPSGGWGYTF; CDR3 DNA: TGTGCCAGCAGTCAAAGAACGCCTTCGGGGGGATGGGGCTACACCTTC
D gene: .; V gene: TRBV9; J gene: TRBJ2-3; clone size: .; CDR3 protein: CASTLGGGDTQYF; CDR3 DNA: TGTGCCAGCACCCTAGGGGGTGGAGATACGCAGTATTTT
D gene: .; V gene: TRBV7-6; J gene: TRBJ1-6; clone size: many; CDR3 protein: CASSLLKANSPLHF; CDR3 DNA: TGTGCCAGCAGCCTATTGAAGGCAAATTCACCCCTCCACTTT
D gene: TRBD2; V gene: TRBV15; J gene: TRBJ2-7; clone size: .; CDR3 protein: CATATEAGGAYEQYF; CDR3 DNA: TGTGCCACCGCTACAGAGGCGGGAGGAGCCTACGAGCAGTACTTC
D gene: .; V gene: TRBV7-2; J gene: TRBJ2-2; clone size: .; CDR3 protein: CASSPWTLDTGELFF; CDR3 DNA: TGTGCCAGCAGCCCCTGGACTCTTGATACCGGGGAGCTGTTTTTT
D gene: TRBD2; V gene: TRBV20-1; J gene: TRBJ2-7; clone size: .; CDR3 protein: CSARVRRLAGGIYEQYF; CDR3 DNA: TGCAGTGCTAGAGTAAGGAGACTAGCGGGGGGGATCTACGAGCAGTACTTC
D gene: .; V gene: TRBV20-1; J gene: TRBJ2-3; clone size: few; CDR3 protein: CSARVASSTDTQYF; CDR3 DNA: TGCAGTGCTAGAGTAGCGTCTAGCACAGATACGCAGTATTTT
D gene: .; V gene: TRBV2; J gene: TRBJ2-5; clone size: many; CDR3 protein: CASRDYTGWGTQYF; CDR3 DNA: TGTGCCAGCAGAGACTACACCGGGTGGGGGACCCAGTACTTC